Listed below are T cell receptor beta chains from one sample, sequenced in a study of glioma-infiltrating T cells. Via MiXCR, TCRdb re-called the multiplex PCR reads, giving one row per CDR3 protein. Among about 93,000 distinct CDR3 sequences listed, roughly 39% were seen once. Material for sequencing was glioma tissue, nonneoplastic brain tissue, or PBMCs (not recorded which). All receptors derive from a human donor with low-grade glioma or glioblastoma, undergoing nonglioma brain surgery, or in good health (not recorded which). The CDR3 runs from the conserved cysteine through the conserved F or W. A D gene is named only where the DNA matches it firmly. Clone size, where shown, is once, few, many, or a class for clones that have expanded.

DNA: TGTGCCAGCAGCAATATCCGGGACAGGGGGCACGAGACCCAGTACTTC
CDR3: CASSNIRDRGHETQYF
J: TRBJ2-5
D: TRBD1
V: TRBV11-3
size: many

DNA: TGTGCCAGCAGCGTCGGGACAGCAAACGACTACGAGCAGTACTTC
CDR3: CASSVGTANDYEQYF
J: TRBJ2-7
D: TRBD1
V: TRBV2
size: many

DNA: TGTGCCAGCAGCGCGGCCCCAGGGGGAAGGACAGATACGCAGTATTTT
CDR3: CASSAAPGGRTDTQYF
J: TRBJ2-3
D: TRBD1
V: TRBV7-6
size: many

DNA: TGCAGCGTTGAGGGTATGGGACAGGGAGTTAACAATGAGCAGTTCTTC
CDR3: CSVEGMGQGVNNEQFF
J: TRBJ2-1
D: TRBD1
V: TRBV29-1
size: many

DNA: TGTGCCAGCCTCCAAGGACTAGCGGGAGGTCGGTGGGAGCAGTACTTC
CDR3: CASLQGLAGGRWEQYF
J: TRBJ2-7
D: TRBD2
V: TRBV6-5
size: .

DNA: TGTGCCAGTAGTATTGAGGCAGCGGACACTGAAGCTTTCTTT
CDR3: CASSIEAADTEAFF
J: TRBJ1-1
D: .
V: TRBV19
size: .

DNA: TGTGCCAGCAGCTTTAGCAGGGGGACAGATACGCAGTATTTT
CDR3: CASSFSRGTDTQYF
J: TRBJ2-3
D: TRBD1
V: TRBV13
size: many

DNA: TGCAGTGCTACTCCCATAGCGGGGAGGGGTAATGAGCAGTTCTTC
CDR3: CSATPIAGRGNEQFF
J: TRBJ2-1
D: TRBD2
V: TRBV20-1
size: .

DNA: TGCAGCGCCAGAGGGGGAGGTGGCTACACCTTC
CDR3: CSARGGGGYTF
J: TRBJ1-2
D: .
V: TRBV29-1
size: few

DNA: TGTGCCATCCGGGCCCATGGCCCATACGAGCAGTACTTC
CDR3: CAIRAHGPYEQYF
J: TRBJ2-7
D: .
V: TRBV6-6
size: .

DNA: TGCAGTGCTAGTAGTGAACAGGGAGGTAATCAGCCCCAGCATTTT
CDR3: CSASSEQGGNQPQHF
J: TRBJ1-5
D: .
V: TRBV20-1
size: many

DNA: TGCGCCAGCAGCTTGGGAGTCGACTCTAGCACAGATACGCAGTATTTT
CDR3: CASSLGVDSSTDTQYF
J: TRBJ2-3
D: .
V: TRBV5-1
size: .

DNA: TGCAGTGCTAGTGGGCGTAGGGATCAAGACGAGAAGAACTTC
CDR3: CSASGRRDQDEKNF
J: TRBJ2-7
D: .
V: TRBV20-1
size: .

DNA: TGTGCCAGCAGCCAGGGACAGGGGACCAAAACCTATGGCTACACCTTC
CDR3: CASSQGQGTKTYGYTF
J: TRBJ1-2
D: TRBD1
V: TRBV14
size: many

DNA: TGTGCCAGCAGTCTGATTAGCGGGAGCTTACGTAACAATGAGCAGTACTTC
CDR3: CASSLISGSLRNNEQYF
J: TRBJ2-7
D: TRBD2
V: TRBV12-3/TRBV12-4
size: .

DNA: TGTGCCAGCAGTTTCGACAGGCGCTACGAGCAGTACTTC
CDR3: CASSFDRRYEQYF
J: TRBJ2-7
D: .
V: TRBV2
size: .

DNA: TGTGCCAGCAGCTCCGAGGGGCTTGGCAATCAGCCCCAGCATTTT
CDR3: CASSSEGLGNQPQHF
J: TRBJ1-5
D: .
V: TRBV28
size: many

DNA: TGTGTTAGCAGCTTAGCGCCGACCCGGCCCCAGCATTTT
CDR3: CVSSLAPTRPQHF
J: TRBJ1-5
D: .
V: TRBV7-2
size: .

DNA: TGTGCCAGCAGCGCCTCTAGCGCTGGGGCCAACGTCCTGACTTTC
CDR3: CASSASSAGANVLTF
J: TRBJ2-6
D: .
V: TRBV7-2
size: many

DNA: TGTGCCAGCAGTGAGTGGGCGGGGGTGAGGGCAGATACGCAGTATTTT
CDR3: CASSEWAGVRADTQYF
J: TRBJ2-3
D: TRBD2
V: TRBV2
size: many

DNA: TGTGCCAGCAGTTACTTGGGACAGTCCTACAAGCAGTGCTTC
CDR3: CASSYLGQSYKQCF
J: TRBJ2-7
D: TRBD1
V: TRBV6-2/TRBV6-3
size: .

DNA: TGTGCCAGCAGGACGGGGACAGTGTGGTACGAGCAGTACTTC
CDR3: CASRTGTVWYEQYF
J: TRBJ2-7
D: TRBD1
V: TRBV27
size: once

DNA: TGCGCCAGCAGCAAGGATTACCGCACAGATACGCAGTATTTT
CDR3: CASSKDYRTDTQYF
J: TRBJ2-3
D: .
V: TRBV5-1
size: many

DNA: TGTGCCAGCAGTTCCTACAATGAGCAGTTCTTC
CDR3: CASSSYNEQFF
J: TRBJ2-1
D: .
V: TRBV28
size: many

DNA: TGCAGTGCTAACCCCGGACAGGGCCACATGAACACTGAAGCTTTCTTT
CDR3: CSANPGQGHMNTEAFF
J: TRBJ1-1
D: TRBD1
V: TRBV20-1
size: many

DNA: TGCAGCGTTCTGGACAGGGCCTCCACTGAAGCTTTCTTT
CDR3: CSVLDRASTEAFF
J: TRBJ1-1
D: TRBD1
V: TRBV29-1
size: many

DNA: TGTGCCAGCAGCCAAGGAGGTGAAGCTTTCTTT
CDR3: CASSQGGEAFF
J: TRBJ1-1
D: .
V: TRBV4-2
size: many

DNA: TGTGCCAGCGGTTTAGGAGGCCCGGTTCCCCAGCCCCAGCATTTT
CDR3: CASGLGGPVPQPQHF
J: TRBJ1-5
D: .
V: TRBV27
size: .

DNA: TGTGCCAGCAGTTACTCGTCCAGGGGAAGCGGGGAGACCCAGTACTTC
CDR3: CASSYSSRGSGETQYF
J: TRBJ2-5
D: .
V: TRBV6-2/TRBV6-3
size: .

DNA: TGTGCCAGCAGCCCAGTGGGCCTAATTGACAGTCCACGCACAGATACGCAGTATTTT
CDR3: CASSPVGLIDSPRTDTQYF
J: TRBJ2-3
D: .
V: TRBV7-9
size: many

DNA: TGCGCCAGCAGCCAATCGGGAGAGGATACAGATACGCAGTATTTT
CDR3: CASSQSGEDTDTQYF
J: TRBJ2-3
D: .
V: TRBV4-1
size: many

DNA: TGCGCCAGCAGCTTGGGTAGCGGGCTGCTAAATGAGCAGTTCTTC
CDR3: CASSLGSGLLNEQFF
J: TRBJ2-1
D: TRBD2
V: TRBV5-1
size: few

DNA: TGTGCCAGTAGTATAGTAAACAGCTACAATGAGCAGTTCTTC
CDR3: CASSIVNSYNEQFF
J: TRBJ2-1
D: .
V: TRBV19
size: many

DNA: TGCGCCAGCAGCCGGGGGGCCGGACCAAGCACAGATAAGCAGGAGTTT
CDR3: CASSRGAGPSTDKQEF
J: TRBJ2-3
D: .
V: TRBV4-3
size: .

DNA: TGTGCCACCAGCTCGGGACTGAATGACTACGAGCAGTACTTC
CDR3: CATSSGLNDYEQYF
J: TRBJ2-7
D: .
V: TRBV15
size: many

DNA: TGTGCCAACAGTTTCGGGGCAGGGGGCGAGCAGTTCTTC
CDR3: CANSFGAGGEQFF
J: TRBJ2-1
D: TRBD1
V: TRBV12-3/TRBV12-4
size: many

DNA: TGTGCCAGCAGCTTTCCCGGACAGGGGTACTATGGCTACACCTTC
CDR3: CASSFPGQGYYGYTF
J: TRBJ1-2
D: TRBD1
V: TRBV7-9
size: many

DNA: TGTGCCACCAGCAGAGGCCCGCTGGAGACCCAGTACTTC
CDR3: CATSRGPLETQYF
J: TRBJ2-5
D: .
V: TRBV15
size: many

DNA: TGTGCCAGCAGACAGGGGATTGCCTACGGGCAGTACTTC
CDR3: CASRQGIAYGQYF
J: TRBJ2-7
D: TRBD1
V: TRBV12-3/TRBV12-4
size: .

DNA: TGTGCCAGCAGGGCAGGACAGGGCCGGTACTTC
CDR3: CASRAGQGRYF
J: TRBJ2-4
D: TRBD1
V: TRBV6-6
size: .